These 5 T cell receptor beta chains were all obtained from the same sample, sequenced in a study of cytomegalovirus exposure and HLA in healthy donors. The PCR contained 60 Vbeta and 13 Jbeta primers. Here immunoSEQ multiplex PCR was the method, and the copy in TCRdb shows in-frame clones only, minus some. The sample lists around 140,000 clones, 75% to 85% seen once, with roughly 8% in the top ten. Sequencing used PBMCs. The receptors were sampled from a woman aged 50 to 60 in good health and CMV-seropositive.

V gene TRBV18 combines with J gene TRBJ2-1; 8 positions match TRBD2. In germline, CDR1 is KGHSH, CDR2 LQKENI. With 8 bases clipped from V and 10 bases from J, the junction kept 13 bases outside the gene matches. This CDR3 is built from 14 residues. The DNA of the CDR3 is TGTGCCAGCCACCCAGCGGGAGTGTCTGAAGAGCAGTTCTTC. Its protein product is CASHPAGVSEEQFF.

The rearrangement uses TRBV5-1 and TRBJ2-5, with 8 bases fitting TRBD1. The CDR3 is made up of 13 amino acids. V gave up 3 bases and J gave up 5 bases; unmatched junction bases: 3. Germline CDR1 reads SGHRS; CDR2 reads YFSETQ. Here the CDR3 reads CASSSGQGETQYF. CDR3 DNA sequence: TGCGCCAGCAGCTCTGGACAGGGTGAGACCCAGTACTTC.

The chain joins TRBV10-2 to TRBJ2-1, with D perhaps TRBD2 (6 bases). The CDR3 has 15 residues. Per the germline V gene, CDR1 is WSHSY and CDR2 is SAAADI. The V and J ends lost 3 bases and 3 bases respectively, with 12 bases between them. In nucleotides, the CDR3 is TGCGCCAGCAGTGACATCGGGACTTACTACAATGAGCAGTTCTTC. It codes for CASSDIGTYYNEQFF.

The chain couples TRBV11-3 to TRBJ2-1; possible D gene TRBD1, 6 bases. The CDR3 runs 14 residues. The germline V gene encodes CDR1 SGHNT and CDR2 YENEEA. With 4 bases removed from V and 6 bases from J, the gap between germline ends came to 13 bases. In nucleotides, the CDR3 is TGTGCCAGCAGCTCCCACACCAGGGGCAATGAGCAGTTCTTC. Residues: CASSSHTRGNEQFF. The complete variable domain, with remaining parts taken from reference TRBV11-3 and TRBJ2-1, reads EAGVVQSPRYKIIEKKQPVAFWCNPISGHNTLYWYLQNLGQGPELLIRYENEEAVDDSQLPKDRFSAERLKGVDSTLKIQPAELGDSAVYLCASSSHTRGNEQFFGPGTRLTVL.

This clone has just a few counts. The chain links TRBV6-5 to TRBJ1-5, with D unresolved. Germline V gives CDR1 MNHEY, CDR2 SVGAGI. This CDR3 comprises 15 residues. V shed 6 bases and J shed 10 bases, with 22 bases lying between them. The DNA for the CDR3 is TGTGCCAGCAGCCCAGATACCTTTAGAGGAAGCCCCCAGCATTTT. It specifies CASSPDTFRGSPQHF.